This T cell receptor (beta chain) was found in a study of cytomegalovirus exposure and HLA in healthy donors. Study conclusions and caveats: Subsequent analysis found a tendency for first-cohort TCR clusters to co-occur within the 120 or so validation repertoires. Confirmation in vitro established that a few CMV-associated chains were specific for CMV antigens. Many donors carried some public TCRs, although rarity characterized most TCR sequences.

The CDR3 length is 15 residues. V was cut by 5 bases and J by 4 bases, with 15 bases left in between. Germline assignment: CDR1 MGHRA and CDR2 YSYEKL. TCRdb keeps only in-frame clones here, not all; method: immunoSEQ multiplex PCR. The sample lists approximately 230,000 clones, roughly 84% seen once, with around 11% in the top ten. The donors were members of the roughly 130-subject validation cohort (separate from the approximately 670-subject first cohort). As concerns this clone: Its antigen is currently unknown.

The rearrangement links TRBV4-1 to TRBJ1-5; tentative D call: TRBD1 (5 bases). Material: PBMCs. The sequence was collected from a man aged 18-30 years in good health and CMV-seropositive. CDR3 in amino acids: CASSAIRGGNQPQHF. CDR3 sequence (DNA): TGCGCCAGCAGCGCTATAAGGGGAGGGAATCAGCCCCAGCATTTT.